This entry concerns a single T cell receptor (beta chain). Its antigen is as yet unknown. The data derive from a study of identical twins. General study points: Low generation probability was overrepresented in out-of-frame alpha sequences shared by twins. The degree of excess twin sharing was weaker in beta out-of-frame sequences. Insertions ran lower in abundant cord blood beta clonotypes, though not in memory repertoires.

Trimming stripped 5 bases from V and 1 base from J, with 18 bases between. The CDR3 runs to 16 residues. TCRdb itself ran the 5' RACE reads through MiXCR, one entry per CDR3 protein. The data contain approximately 260,000 distinct CDR3 sequences, around 8% of them singletons. These data were likewise used in another study, on yellow fever vaccine responses in identical twins.

The genes are TRBV12-3 or TRBV12-4 and TRBJ2-7; no reliable D call. The sequenced material came from CD8+ T cells sorted from blood. The receptor comes from a woman aged 18-35 years in good health. CDR3 protein: CASSTKPGSRSYEQYF. CDR3 DNA: TGTGCCAGCAGTACAAAACCGGGCAGCCGGTCCTACGAGCAGTACTTC.